The T cell receptor (beta chain) under discussion was sequenced for a study of blood T cell repertoires in COVID-19. Study information: Both acute and convalescent COVID-19 samples were obtained from the United States, Italy and Spain. Sources were T cells, B-cell-depleted T cells, or PBMCs; the material itself was cDNA or gDNA.

This CDR3 region has 14 residues. CDR1 is SGHDN, CDR2 FVKESK, per germline. Trimming cost V 4 bases and J 0 bases, with 9 bases left between them. In the original processing: Reference gene primers were amplified, and this amplification served to estimate nucleated cell counts. Profiling relied on immunoSEQ multiplex PCR, and the TCRdb table lists in-frame clones only, not all of them. That table furnishes V, J and clone size, whereas the DNA furnished D and trimming. The sample includes approximately 70,000 clones, 80% to 90% of them seen just once. The chain combines TRBV14 with TRBJ1-1; unclear D gene. The TCR originated in a human donor in a cohort sampled during active COVID-19. Sequenced sample: peripheral blood. The DNA of the CDR3 is TGTGCCAGCAGCCTAGCGACGGTGAACACTGAAGCTTTCTTT. Encoded protein: CASSLATVNTEAFF.